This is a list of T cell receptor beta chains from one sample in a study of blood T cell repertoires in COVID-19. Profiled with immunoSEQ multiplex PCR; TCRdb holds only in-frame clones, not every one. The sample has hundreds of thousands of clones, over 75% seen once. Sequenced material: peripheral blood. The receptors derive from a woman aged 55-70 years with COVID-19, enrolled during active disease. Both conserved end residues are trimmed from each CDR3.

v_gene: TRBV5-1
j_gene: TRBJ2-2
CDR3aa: ASNRPTDTGELF

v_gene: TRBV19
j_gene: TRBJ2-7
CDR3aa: ASSIWPSALVYEQY

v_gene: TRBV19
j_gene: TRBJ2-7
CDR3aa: ASSIPGQGVEQY

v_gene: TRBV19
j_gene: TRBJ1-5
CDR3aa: ASSDRGSNQPQH

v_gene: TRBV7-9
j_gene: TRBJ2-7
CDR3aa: ASSLTGVYEQY

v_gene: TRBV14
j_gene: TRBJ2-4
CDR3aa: ASSRTGLNKNIQY

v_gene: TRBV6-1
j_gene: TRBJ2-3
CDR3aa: ASTGLGQGSDTQY

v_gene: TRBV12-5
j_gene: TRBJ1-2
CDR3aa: ASGSTGWSGYT

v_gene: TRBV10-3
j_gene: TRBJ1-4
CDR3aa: AIKGAPNEKLF

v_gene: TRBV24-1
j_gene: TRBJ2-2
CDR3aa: ATSDRGTANTGELF

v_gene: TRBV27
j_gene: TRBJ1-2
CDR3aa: ASSARTGQFIYGYT

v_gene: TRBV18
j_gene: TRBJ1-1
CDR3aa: ASSPGQVDTEAF